This TCR beta chain was recorded in a study of blood T cells in healthy people across ages. Notes on the study in general: PBMCs were not sorted, which prevented a conclusive comparison of naive versus antigen-experienced cells. A roughly linear age-dependent decrease characterized TCR beta diversity per million T cells.

Comment on this clonotype: Its target is unknown.

Germline-derived CDR1 and CDR2 are SEHNR and FQNEAQ (reference sequence). The CDR3 spans 12 residues. V shed 5 bases and J shed 11 bases, with 15 bases lying between them. A second PCR, run for about 7 to 11 cycles, used a sample-barcoded 5' primer plus a J-beta primer mix. Each of the cDNA molecules was tagged by a template-switch adaptor with 12 random nucleotides. TCRdb reprocessed the 5' RACE reads with MiXCR, giving one entry per CDR3 protein. The sample lists fewer than 2,000,000 distinct CDR3 sequences; around 40% were seen once. The sample comprised blood. The TCR comes from a human donor in good health. The gene calls are TRBV7-9 and TRBJ1-1; the D gene is possibly TRBD1 (5 bases). In DNA, the CDR3 is TGTGCCAGCAGCCCCTCCGGGGCAGATGCTTTCTTT. Its translation: CASSPSGADAFF.